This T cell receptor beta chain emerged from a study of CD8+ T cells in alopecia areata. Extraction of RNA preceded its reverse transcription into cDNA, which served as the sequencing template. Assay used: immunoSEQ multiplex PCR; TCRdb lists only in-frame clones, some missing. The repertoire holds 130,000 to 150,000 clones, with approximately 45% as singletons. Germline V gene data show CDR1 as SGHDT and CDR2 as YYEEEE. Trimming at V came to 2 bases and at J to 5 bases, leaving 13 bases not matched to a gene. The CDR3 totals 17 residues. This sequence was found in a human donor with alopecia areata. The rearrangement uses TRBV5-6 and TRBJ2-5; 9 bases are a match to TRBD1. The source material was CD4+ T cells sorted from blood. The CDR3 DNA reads TGTGCCAGCAGCTTAAAGATGGGACAGGGAGGTTTGGAGACCCAGTACTTC. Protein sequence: CASSLKMGQGGLETQYF.